These T cell receptor beta chains were read from a single sample in a study of Ad26.COV2.S vaccination and SARS-CoV-2 variants. Libraries were prepared by immunoSEQ multiplex PCR; TCRdb keeps only in-frame clonotypes and omits some of them. The table includes 300,000 to 400,000 clones, about 87% detected once. The input for sequencing was peripheral blood, taken in a trial of Ad26.COV2.S vaccine versus placebo. Receptors were obtained from a person between 18 and 60 years old who received the Ad26.COV2.S COVID-19 vaccine or a placebo. CDR3s include the opening cysteine and the closing phenylalanine or tryptophan. The D gene is left open where the match is weak. Part of the rows lack a size; the others show once, few, many or a class for expanded clones.

d_call	clone_size	v_call	j_call	cdr3_nt	cdr3_aa
.	.	TRBV27	TRBJ2-7	TGTGCCAGCAGTTTAAAACAGGGTTACGAGCAGTACTTC	CASSLKQGYEQYF
.	.	TRBV4-2	TRBJ2-7	TGTGCCAGCAGCCAGGTCTCCATGCTCGACGACGAGCAGTACTTC	CASSQVSMLDDEQYF
.	.	TRBV7-9	TRBJ2-5	TGTGCCAGCAGCGTAGGGGATTCAGCGGTCGGCCAAGAGACCCAGTACTTC	CASSVGDSAVGQETQYF
TRBD1	.	TRBV6-2/TRBV6-3	TRBJ1-2	TGTGCCAGCAGCCCCCGACAGGGGTGGGGATATGGCTACACCTTC	CASSPRQGWGYGYTF
TRBD2	.	TRBV7-6	TRBJ2-3	TGTGCCAGCGGTAAGGCGGGGGGATCGACAGATACGCAGTATTTT	CASGKAGGSTDTQYF
.	.	TRBV11-2	TRBJ1-3	TGTGCCAGCAGCTTAGAGGCAGCGTTCTCTGGAAACACCATATATTTT	CASSLEAAFSGNTIYF
.	few	TRBV12-3/TRBV12-4	TRBJ2-2	TGTGCCAGCAGTTTCACCGGGGAGCTGTTTTTT	CASSFTGELFF
.	.	TRBV7-9	TRBJ1-5	TGTGCCAGCATCCCAGGGATGCCGAATCAGCCCCAGCATTTT	CASIPGMPNQPQHF
TRBD2	.	TRBV4-1	TRBJ2-7	TGCGCCAGCAGCCAAGGGGGACTAGCGGCCTACGAGCAGTACTTC	CASSQGGLAAYEQYF
TRBD1	.	TRBV28	TRBJ1-2	TGTGCCAGCAGCACCGGAGGGGGCAGAGGTTATGGCTACACCTTC	CASSTGGGRGYGYTF
.	.	TRBV18	TRBJ1-3	TGTGCCAGCTCACCCCGGACAGCCTCTGGAAACACCATATATTTT	CASSPRTASGNTIYF
.	.	TRBV28	TRBJ1-5	TGTGCCAGCCGCCCAAACCCGGGCAATCAGCCCCAGCATTTT	CASRPNPGNQPQHF
TRBD1	.	TRBV5-4	TRBJ1-1	TGTGCCAGCAGCTTGGGACAGGGGGCGGAGAACACTGAAGCTTTCTTT	CASSLGQGAENTEAFF
.	.	TRBV11-2	TRBJ2-7	TGTGCCAGCAGCTCTCATTCCCAGCAGTACTTC	CASSSHSQQYF
.	many	TRBV7-3	TRBJ2-2	TGTGCCAGCAGCTTATACGAATGGAACACCGGGGAGCTGTTTTTT	CASSLYEWNTGELFF
.	.	TRBV6-5	TRBJ2-7	TGTGCCAGCCGCCTCCGGGGGCGTCTAAACGAGCAGTACTTC	CASRLRGRLNEQYF
.	.	TRBV11-2	TRBJ2-7	TGTGCCAGCACCCGAGGGGGGTACGGGTCCTACGAGCAGTACTTC	CASTRGGYGSYEQYF
.	.	TRBV19	TRBJ1-2	TGTGCCAGTAGTATAGATTACGGGAGCTATGGCTACACCTTC	CASSIDYGSYGYTF
TRBD1	.	TRBV20-1	TRBJ1-3	TGCAGTGCTAGTCCCGGGACAGGGTCTCTCCACACCATATATTTT	CSASPGTGSLHTIYF
TRBD1	once	TRBV19	TRBJ1-2	TGTGCCAGTAGCCGACAGGGGGCGAACTATGGCTACACCTTC	CASSRQGANYGYTF
TRBD2	.	TRBV27	TRBJ2-5	TGTGCCAGCAGTTTATCGGTTAACTCAGCGGAGGTGGGGAGGGTAGGGGCCCAGTACTTC	CASSLSVNSAEVGRVGAQYF
.	.	TRBV4-2	TRBJ1-6	TGTGCCAGCACATTGGGCCTAGGGTCACCCCTCCACTTT	CASTLGLGSPLHF
.	.	TRBV27	TRBJ1-2	TGTGCCAGCAGTTTAGAAGGGTTGGGCTATGGCTACACCTTC	CASSLEGLGYGYTF